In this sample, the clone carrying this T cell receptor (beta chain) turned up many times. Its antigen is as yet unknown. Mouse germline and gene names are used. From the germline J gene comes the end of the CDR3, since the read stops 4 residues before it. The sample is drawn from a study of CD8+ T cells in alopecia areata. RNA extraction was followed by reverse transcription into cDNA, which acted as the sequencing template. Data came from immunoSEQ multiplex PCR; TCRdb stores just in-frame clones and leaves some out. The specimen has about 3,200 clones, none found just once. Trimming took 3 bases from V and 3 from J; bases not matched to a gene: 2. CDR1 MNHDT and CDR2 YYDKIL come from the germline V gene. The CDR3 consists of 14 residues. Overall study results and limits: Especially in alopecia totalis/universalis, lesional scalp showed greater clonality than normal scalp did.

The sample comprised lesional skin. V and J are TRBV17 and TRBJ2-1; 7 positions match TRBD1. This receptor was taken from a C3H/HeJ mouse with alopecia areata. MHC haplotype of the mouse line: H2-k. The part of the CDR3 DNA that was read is TGTGCTAGCAGTAGGACAGGGTTCTATGCT. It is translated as CASSRTGFYA. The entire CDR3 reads CASSRTGFYAEQFF.